One and the same sample provided the 26 T cell receptor beta chains below, sequenced in a study of blood T cell repertoires in COVID-19. The table came from immunoSEQ multiplex PCR; TCRdb's copy has only in-frame clones and leaves some out. The sample shows roughly 150,000 clones, about four fifths of them seen only once. Source material: peripheral blood. These receptors originate from a man between 65 and 80 years old who had recovered from COVID-19.

This chain uses TRBV2 with TRBJ2-3, with D possibly matching TRBD2 (5 bases). CDR1 and CDR2 (germline): SNHLY, FYNNEI. Trimming shortened V by 11 bases and J by 2 bases, and 14 bases separated the two germline ends. CDR3 length: 13 residues. The CDR3 DNA reads TGTGCCTGCCGAGTCGGGGTCACAGATACGCAGTATTTT. This gives the protein CACRVGVTDTQYF.

The chain is built from TRBV5-4 and TRBJ2-7, with TRBD2 identical over 13 bases. Germline trimming cut 4 bases from V and 3 bases from J; bases unmatched to any gene: 7. This CDR3 is 16 amino acids long. The germline V gene has CDR1 SGHNT and CDR2 YYREEE (reference sequence). The chain's CDR3 is CASSTGGTSGDYEQYF. In DNA form, the CDR3 reads TGTGCCAGCAGCACCGGGGGGACTAGCGGGGACTACGAGCAGTACTTC.

V is TRBV7-2 and J is TRBJ1-1; D not resolved. From germline, CDR1 is SGHTA and CDR2 FQGNSA. V lost 2 bases and J 4 bases, leaving 8 bases between the germline ends. There are 13 residues in the CDR3. The CDR3 spells CASSLNGVTEAFF. The CDR3, as DNA: TGTGCCAGCAGCTTAAACGGGGTCACTGAAGCTTTCTTT.

The chain recombines TRBV5-1 with TRBJ2-2; 10 bases match TRBD2. The V segment lost 2 bases and the J segment 2 bases; nucleotides outside the gene matches: 3. The germline gives CDR1 SGHRS, CDR2 YFSETQ. CDR3 size: 16 residues. The CDR3: CASSLTSGANTGELFF. In nucleotides, the CDR3 is TGCGCCAGCAGCTTAACTAGCGGGGCAAACACCGGGGAGCTGTTTTTT.

CDR3 protein: CASTLRAAGANEKLFF. CDR3 DNA sequence: TGTGCCAGCACCCTGAGGGCAGCTGGAGCTAATGAAAAACTGTTTTTT. V usage is TRBV2 and J usage is TRBJ1-4; D ambiguous. The CDR3 sequence is 16 residues long. V was clipped by 7 bases and J by 3 bases, with 18 bases between them. Germline CDR1 reads SNHLY; CDR2 reads FYNNEI. Looking up the rest from reference TRBV2 and TRBJ1-4 gives the full variable domain: EPEVTQTPSHQVTQMGQEVILRCVPISNHLYFYWYRQILGQKVEFLVSFYNNEISEKSEIFDDQFSVERPDGSNFTLKIRSTKLEDSAMYFCASTLRAAGANEKLFFGSGTQLSVL.

The chain recombines TRBV2 with TRBJ2-1; 8 bases are a match to TRBD2. Germline-derived CDR1 and CDR2 are SNHLY and FYNNEI. The CDR3 contains 13 residues. V dropped 9 bases and J dropped 6; count of bases not matched to a gene: 7. This chain's CDR3 is CASKRETPNEQFF. CDR3 DNA sequence: TGTGCCAGTAAGCGGGAGACCCCCAATGAGCAGTTCTTC. The variable domain in full, with the rest retrieved from reference TRBV2 and TRBJ2-1, is EPEVTQTPSHQVTQMGQEVILRCVPISNHLYFYWYRQILGQKVEFLVSFYNNEISEKSEIFDDQFSVERPDGSNFTLKIRSTKLEDSAMYFCASKRETPNEQFFGPGTRLTVL.

The chain links TRBV4-1 to TRBJ1-1; maybe TRBD1 (6 bases). Looked up from germline, CDR1 is MGHRA and CDR2 is YSYEKL. CDR3 size: 14 residues. V gave up 0 bases and J gave up 7 bases, with 12 bases separating them. The CDR3 coding sequence is TGCGCCAGCAGCCAAGAGGGGGCAGGTATTGAAGCTTTCTTT. Translation: CASSQEGAGIEAFF.

This clone was counted a few times. The chain combines TRBV5-4 with TRBJ2-4; D possibly corresponds to TRBD1 (5 bases). The CDR3 is 16 amino acids. Germline assignment: CDR1 SGHNT and CDR2 YYREEE (reference sequence). V gave up 2 bases and J gave up 6 bases, with 18 bases separating them. The CDR3 loop reads CASSFTSTASGNIQYF. CDR3 nucleotide sequence: TGTGCCAGCAGCTTTACATCGACAGCCTCCGGAAACATTCAGTACTTC. The full variable domain, its missing parts supplied by reference TRBV5-4 and TRBJ2-4, is ETGVTQSPTHLIKTRGQQVTLRCSSQSGHNTVSWYQQALGQGPQFIFQYYREEENGRGNFPPRFSGLQFPNYSSELNVNALELDDSALYLCASSFTSTASGNIQYFGAGTRLSVL.

Comments on this clone: The germline gene is not matched at one end of the junction; a read error may be the cause. The chain links TRBV7-7 to TRBJ2-5; 8 nucleotides align to TRBD1. Germline V CDR1 and CDR2: SSHAT, FNYEAQ (reference sequence). This CDR3 spans 17 amino acids. Written as DNA, the CDR3 is TGTGCTAGCAGCTTAGGGTGGGACAGGTCCTCCCAAGAGACCCAGTACTTC. Translated, it gives CASSLGWDRSSQETQYF.

Concerning this clone itself: Other DNA sequences within the sample encode an identical CDR3. The chain is built from TRBV5-1 and TRBJ1-5; 7 bases are a match to TRBD1. The CDR3 runs to 15 residues. Germline V gene lookup returns CDR1 SGHRS and CDR2 YFSETQ. The trim removed 0 bases at V and 3 bases at J, leaving 3 bases unmatched. The chain's CDR3 is CASSLGQGYNQPQHF. The CDR3 nucleotides are TGCGCCAGCAGCTTGGGACAGGGATACAATCAGCCCCAGCATTTT. The whole variable domain, filled in from reference TRBV5-1 and TRBJ1-5, reads KAGVTQTPRYLIKTRGQQVTLSCSPISGHRSVSWYQQTPGQGLQFLFEYFSETQRNKGNFPGRFSGRQFSNSRSEMNVSTLELGDSALYLCASSLGQGYNQPQHFGDGTRLSIL.

The rearrangement uses TRBV7-2 and TRBJ2-1, with 7 bases that match TRBD2. Unmatched junction bases numbered 7, after V lost 1 base and J lost 7 bases. This CDR3 spans 15 amino acids. CDR1 is SGHTA and CDR2 is FQGNSA in the germline V gene. The CDR3 region is CASSLVSSGTNEQFF. The CDR3 bases are TGTGCCAGCAGCTTAGTTTCCAGCGGGACGAATGAGCAGTTCTTC.

The sample holds one count of this clone. A junction boundary mismatches the germline segment, possibly from a read error. This sequence joins TRBV18 and TRBJ1-6; 7 nucleotides line up with TRBD1. Germline CDR1 reads KGHSH; CDR2 reads LQKENI. The length of the CDR3 is 14 residues. CDR3 bases: TGTGCCACCTCAGACAGGGCCGTTGACTCACCCCTCCACTTT. This translates into CATSDRAVDSPLHF.

The genes are TRBV5-1 and TRBJ2-7; TRBD1 matches at 9 bases. J lost 0 bases, V lost 5 bases, and 3 bases had no gene match. Germline V gives CDR1 SGHRS, CDR2 YFSETQ. The CDR3 totals 14 residues. CDR3 DNA sequence: TGCGCCAGCAGGGAGGACAGGGGCTCCTACGAGCAGTACTTC. Protein product: CASREDRGSYEQYF.

In DNA form, the CDR3 reads TGCGCCAGCAGCTTAGATCCGGGTTCCTACGAGCAGTACTTC. It codes for CASSLDPGSYEQYF. This chain connects TRBV5-1 to TRBJ2-7; no clear D gene. The length of the CDR3 is 14 residues. Germline V lookup: CDR1 SGHRS, CDR2 YFSETQ. V lost 2 bases and J lost 1, with 10 bases in between.

The chain recombines TRBV5-1 with TRBJ2-7, with 8 bases matching TRBD1. Germline V CDR1 and CDR2: SGHRS, YFSETQ. V trimming: 0 bases; J trimming: 4 bases; junction bases outside the gene matches: 3. The CDR3 is 14 residues long. CDR3 in DNA: TGCGCCAGCAGCTTGGCCAGGGGGCAATACGAGCAGTACTTC. Amino acids: CASSLARGQYEQYF.

This clone has just one count. This rearrangement joins TRBV4-1 to TRBJ1-5; D gene unclear. The CDR3 is 16 amino acids. CDR1 MGHRA and CDR2 YSYEKL come from the germline V gene. Trimming removed 1 base from V and 0 bases from J, with 10 bases in between. CDR3 bases: TGCGCCAGCAGCCAAGGTACCGGGTTTAGCAATCAGCCCCAGCATTTT. It is translated as CASSQGTGFSNQPQHF.

DNA for the CDR3: TGCGCCAGCAGCTTGGGCGGCTACGAGCAGTACTTC. Its protein is CASSLGGYEQYF. The chain joins TRBV5-1 to TRBJ2-7; no reliable D call. Per germline, CDR1 SGHRS and CDR2 YFSETQ. The V gene lost 0 bases and the J gene lost 3 bases, with 4 bases spanning the gap. The CDR3 runs 12 residues.

The chain employs TRBV7-9 and TRBJ2-5, with 12 bases lining up with TRBD2. The CDR3 sequence is 19 residues long. The V gene end was trimmed by 3 bases and the J gene end by 4 bases; junction bases not matched to a gene: 15. The V gene's germline CDR1 is SEHNR and CDR2 FQNEAQ (reference sequence). For the CDR3, the DNA is TGTGCCAGCAGCTTGCTCTTTTCTAGCGGGAGGGCCGGTGGAGAGACCCAGTACTTC. Protein: CASSLLFSSGRAGGETQYF.

The J gene is TRBJ1-2, the V gene TRBV10-3; 9 nucleotides agree with TRBD1. The V segment lost 3 bases and the J segment 8 bases; nucleotides outside the gene matches: 10. Germline assignment: CDR1 ENHRY and CDR2 SYGVKD. This CDR3 is 15 amino acids long. CDR3 nucleotide sequence: TGTGCCATCAGTGATCGGGACAGGGACTTTAGCGGCTACACCTTC. Protein: CAISDRDRDFSGYTF.

The chain is built from TRBV6-5 and TRBJ2-7; 9 bases agree with TRBD1. The V and J ends lost 10 bases and 5 bases, in that order; junction bases with no gene match: 15. Germline V gives CDR1 MNHEY, CDR2 SVGAGI. This CDR3 has 15 amino acids. The CDR3 sequence: CATWETGTGRNEQYF. For the CDR3, the DNA is TGTGCCACATGGGAAACCGGGACAGGGAGGAACGAGCAGTACTTC.

This sequence joins TRBV28 and TRBJ1-5; 12 bases map to TRBD1. There are 15 residues in the CDR3. The V and J ends lost 3 bases and 7 bases, in that order; junction bases with no gene match: 4. Germline assignment: CDR1 MDHEN and CDR2 SYDVKM. This CDR3 is CASSFWGQGAQPQHF. In nucleotides, the CDR3 is TGTGCCAGCAGTTTCTGGGGACAGGGGGCCCAGCCCCAGCATTTT.

This clone was seen a handful of times. The chain employs TRBV28 and TRBJ1-2; D is undetermined. Germline CDR1 reads MDHEN; CDR2 reads SYDVKM. Trimming left V 2 bases short and J 8 bases short, with 12 bases between. The CDR3 totals 13 residues. The CDR3 DNA reads TGTGCCAGCAGTTTAAGCTCCACGGGGGGCTACACCTTC. Protein sequence: CASSLSSTGGYTF.

This chain connects TRBV6-1 to TRBJ1-2; no reliable D call. From germline, CDR1 is MNHNS and CDR2 SASEGT. The ends were cut back, 1 base at V and 4 bases at J, with 10 bases in the middle. The CDR3 is 14 residues long. Here the CDR3 DNA reads TGTGCCAGCAGTGAAGGGGCGCGGGGCTATGGCTACACCTTC. This translates into CASSEGARGYGYTF.

This rearrangement joins TRBV5-1 to TRBJ2-3; D may be TRBD2 (5 bases). The V end lost 5 bases, the J end lost 4 bases, and 17 bases lay between the germline ends. This CDR3 comprises 15 residues. Germline CDR1 and CDR2: SGHRS and YFSETQ. The CDR3 DNA sequence: TGCGCCAGCAGTCCTGACGGGATAGTTTCAGATACGCAGTATTTT. This gives the protein CASSPDGIVSDTQYF.

V gene TRBV18 combines with J gene TRBJ1-2; no reliable D call. Germline loops: CDR1 KGHSH, CDR2 LQKENI. This CDR3 region has 14 residues. Trimming removed 3 bases from V and 4 bases from J, with 12 bases in between. CDR3 loop: CASSPRGEAYGYTF. CDR3 coding DNA: TGTGCCAGCTCACCCCGGGGAGAGGCCTATGGCTACACCTTC.

This rearrangement joins TRBV5-1 to TRBJ1-1; D is unresolved. Germline-derived CDR1 and CDR2 are SGHRS and YFSETQ. Trimming took off 1 base at V and 1 base at J, with 8 bases between the two ends. The CDR3 covers 14 residues. For the CDR3, the DNA is TGCGCCAGCAGCTTGATTACAGAGAACACTGAAGCTTTCTTT. This sequence encodes CASSLITENTEAFF. Looking up the rest from reference TRBV5-1 and TRBJ1-1 gives the full variable domain: KAGVTQTPRYLIKTRGQQVTLSCSPISGHRSVSWYQQTPGQGLQFLFEYFSETQRNKGNFPGRFSGRQFSNSRSEMNVSTLELGDSALYLCASSLITENTEAFFGQGTRLTVV.